The T cell receptor (beta chain) described here comes from a study of control samples from healthy donors and cancer patients. Generated by immunoSEQ multiplex PCR, the TCRdb table keeps only in-frame clones and is missing some. Of 120,000 or so clones listed, approximately 94% are singletons. This clonotype was sampled from a man aged 50 to 59 with head and neck cancer. Source material: PBMCs.

CDR3 nucleotides: TGTGCCAGCAAGAGTATAACTGAAGCTTTCTTT. It is translated as CASKSITEAFF. The J gene is TRBJ1-1, the V gene TRBV25-1; D is unclear. The CDR3 length is 11 residues. The germline V gene has CDR1 MGHDK and CDR2 SYGVNS. Trimming took 7 bases from V and 5 from J, leaving 8 bases between them.